The sequence of this T cell receptor beta chain was determined in a study of blood T cells in healthy people across ages. Donors each provided 8 to 10 milliliters of peripheral blood. Samples each had at least 6 micrograms of total RNA extracted. In its sample, this clonotype was seen many times. Through a sample-barcoded 5' primer and a J-beta primer mix, a second PCR was run for about 6 to 11 cycles. TCRdb independently ran MiXCR on the 5' RACE reads; one entry per CDR3 protein. Among around 650,000 distinct CDR3 sequences listed, 32% were seen once. Sequenced material: blood. The origin of this receptor is a woman of 80 years or more in good health.

CDR3 nucleotides: TGTGCCAGCAGTTTAGATGCGGAGACTAGCACAGATACGCAGTATTTT. This sequence encodes CASSLDAETSTDTQYF. V usage is TRBV12-3 or TRBV12-4 and J usage is TRBJ2-3; D call uncertain. CDR3 length: 16 residues. The V end was cut by 1 base, the J end by 0 bases, with 11 bases between.